This TCR beta chain was identified during a study of T cells after yellow fever vaccination (dated by TCRdb to about 2019). Background on the whole study: Libraries from fractions with low cell numbers were prepared with the SMART-Seq v4 Ultra Low Input RNA kit. Bulk TCR alpha and beta repertoires were sequenced longitudinally to track T-cell clones before and after primary and booster YFV17D yellow fever vaccination. Two healthy male donors, one aged 18 to 29 and one aged 30 to 40 years, were included in the cohort. Blood samples were taken at several timepoints before and after primary and secondary immunization, and bulk PBMC replicates and cell subsets were isolated.

The germline V gene encodes CDR1 LNHNV and CDR2 YYDKDF (reference sequence). Trimming takes 2 bases off V and 0 bases off J; junction bases not matched to a gene: 5. Measured from the cysteine to the phenylalanine, the CDR3 is 17 residues long. The CDR3 DNA has 51 bases and is translated from base 1. Broader findings and caveats from the paper: A small share of clonotypes was detected in both CD4 and CD8 compartments, with the overlap likely arising from convergent recombination. The secondary T-cell response was found to be weaker but faster than the primary response, with a peak reached on day 5 rather than on day 15. Computational filtering was required because FACS-sorted repertoires could contain abundant contaminating clonotypes from the bulk population. After the booster, most clones that had expanded after primary vaccination were detected again (nearly 98% of CD4 and 88% of CD8), suggesting broad maintenance of memory. Because the study included only a couple of donors, the extent to which the findings can be generalized is limited.

The sample's treatment or condition, from its label and the paper: live attenuated yellow fever vaccine strain. At each blood-draw timepoint, two biological replicates of bulk PBMCs were collected. A standard Ficoll-Paque protocol was used to isolate PBMCs from peripheral blood. RNA was extracted with TriZol from bulk PBMCs, CD4 and CD8 fractions, and dextramer-positive and dextramer-negative fractions. TCR cDNA was synthesized by 5'RACE template switching, which introduced a universal primer site and unique molecular identifiers. Priming of cDNA synthesis was performed from both the TCR alpha and TCR beta constant segments. Library amplification used two PCR steps, and the second PCR step added sample barcodes and sequencing adapters. Libraries were sequenced on Illumina HiSeq 2500 (2x100 bp) or NovaSeq (2x150 bp). From the authors' description of their analysis: Reads were demultiplexed and collapsed into UMI consensus sequences with MIGEC, and V(D)J alignment was performed with MiXCR. Using edgeR on replicate PBMC samples, clonotypes were called vaccine-responding if FDR was below 0.01 and the log2 fold change was above 5 up to day 15. CD4 or CD8 identity was assigned to each bulk clonotype according to whether the clonotype was present at higher abundance in the sequenced CD4 repertoire or the sequenced CD8 repertoire. The public reads were reanalyzed by TCRdb: fastp trimming at Q25, MiXCR alignment, in-frame beta chains only. CDR3 protein sequences are deduplicated, and each keeps its most common genes and DNA. The V and J calls shown here were made by TCRdb, not taken from the authors' results. This sample gives more than 450,000 distinct CDR3 sequences in total; about a fifth of them show up just once. The ten largest account for about 17% of the sample.

Regarding this clonotype: Its antigen is still unknown. Base quality data are lacking; no much larger clone is found one base away.

The source is a man aged 18-30 years who received the YFV17D yellow fever vaccine. The material sequenced was PBMCs, taken roughly 20 days after the first yellow fever vaccination. The V and J segments used are TRBV15 and TRBJ2-1, and 9 junction bases match TRBD2. The CDR3 sequence is CATSRSLLAGSYNEQFF. The sequence in DNA is TGTGCCACCAGCAGATCCCTACTAGCGGGCTCCTACAATGAGCAGTTCTTC.